What follows are 29 T cell receptor beta chains derived from one specimen sequenced in a study of T cells in tuberculosis (dated by TCRdb to the late 2010s). Libraries were constructed by the immunoSEQ multiplex PCR assay. This immuneACCESS table, as held by TCRdb, lists in-frame sequences with V and J called but not all clones. Of the missing ones, under half trace to an unresolved V gene in checked studies; the others have no known cause. In this sample the table shows under 40,000 clones, around 94% of which occur a single time. Together, the top ten hold about 4.7% of the sample. What this sample's time point label stands for: new active TB diagnosis, blood taken before or within 7 days of starting treatment. The starting material was PBMCs, obtained at tuberculosis diagnosis. These receptors came from an adult with tuberculosis.

The chain has TRBV5-6 and TRBJ1-5; D unresolved. The germline V and J ends were trimmed by 1 base and 3 bases, with 11 bases remaining between them. CDR1 SGHDT and CDR2 YYEEEE come from the germline V gene. The CDR3 has 15 residues. In DNA, the CDR3 is TGTGCCAGCAGCTTGCGAGGTTTCGACAATCAGCCCCAGCATTTT. Its translation: CASSLRGFDNQPQHF.

This chain connects TRBV15 to TRBJ2-1; no reliable D call. The germline gives CDR1 LNHNV, CDR2 YYDKDF (reference sequence). V shed 5 bases and J shed 7 bases, with 9 bases lying between them. This CDR3 has 12 residues. For the CDR3, the DNA is TGTGCCACCAGCCCTCTGCGAAATGAGCAGTTCTTC. It translates to CATSPLRNEQFF. Together with reference TRBV15 and TRBJ2-1, the CDR3 gives the full variable domain: DAMVIQNPRYQVTQFGKPVTLSCSQTLNHNVMYWYQQKSSQAPKLLFHYYDKDFNNEADTPDNFQSRRPNTSFCFLDIRSPGLGDTAMYLCATSPLRNEQFFGPGTRLTVL.

CDR3 DNA sequence: TGTGCCACCAGCAGAGATTATTATGGGACAGGGTCGTCCTACGAGCAGTACTTC. This translates into CATSRDYYGTGSSYEQYF. The chain couples TRBV15 to TRBJ2-7; 9 bases fit TRBD1. The CDR3 has 18 amino acids. The V gene's germline CDR1 is LNHNV and CDR2 YYDKDF (reference sequence). After removal of 0 bases from V and 1 base from J, the junction contained 10 bases not matched to a gene.

V is TRBV12-5 and J is TRBJ2-2; 7 bases agree with TRBD1. Germline-derived CDR1 and CDR2 are LGHNT and FRNRAP. This CDR3 spans 17 amino acids. The ends lost 3 bases at V and 0 bases at J; junction bases unmatched: 7. Here the CDR3 reads CASGFSTGTANTGELFF. Written as DNA, the CDR3 is TGTGCTAGTGGTTTCTCAACCGGGACAGCGAACACCGGGGAGCTGTTTTTT.

The gene calls are TRBV6-5 and TRBJ2-3, with TRBD1 matching over 12 bases. The CDR3 consists of 15 residues. After removal of 5 bases from V and 8 bases from J, the junction contained 8 bases not matched to a gene. Germline CDR1 is MNHEY and CDR2 is SVGAGI. The DNA for the CDR3 is TGTGCCAGCAGTCTGCCCGGGACAGGGGGCGGTACGCAGTATTTT. Translated, it gives CASSLPGTGGGTQYF.

The chain is built from TRBV6-6 and TRBJ1-1; D is unclear. The CDR3 is 14 amino acids. The germline V gene encodes CDR1 MNHNY and CDR2 SVGAGI (reference sequence). V lost 2 bases, J lost 1 base, and 8 bases lay in between. This CDR3 is CASSYGGENTEAFF. For the CDR3, the DNA is TGTGCCAGCAGTTACGGAGGAGAGAACACTGAAGCTTTCTTT.

The chain uses TRBV7-2 and TRBJ2-5; D unclear. The CDR3 extends over 15 amino acids. Germline lookup yields CDR1 SGHTA and CDR2 FQGNSA. Trimming pared 2 bases from V and 5 bases from J, leaving 15 bases between. The CDR3 region has the DNA TGTGCCAGCAGCTTAAATCGGTTTCCAACGGAGACCCAGTACTTC. It yields the protein CASSLNRFPTETQYF.

CDR3 nucleotides: TGCGCCAGCAGCGGAAAGGACAGGGGGAACACTGAAGCTTTCTTT. Its protein product is CASSGKDRGNTEAFF. The chain recombines TRBV5-1 with TRBJ1-1, with 9 bases identical to TRBD1. CDR1 and CDR2 (germline): SGHRS, YFSETQ. There are 15 residues in the CDR3. J was trimmed by 1 base and V by 4 bases; bases with no gene match: 5.

CDR3 nucleotide sequence: TGCAGTGGATCACAGGGTAGGGAGCAGTACTTC. Its protein product is CSGSQGREQYF. The chain carries TRBV20-1 and TRBJ2-7; D possibly corresponds to TRBD1 (6 bases). The ends were cut back, 7 bases at V and 7 bases at J, with 14 bases in the middle. The CDR3 has 11 amino acids. Germline V gene sequence: CDR1 DFQATT, CDR2 SNEGSKA (reference sequence).

The chain combines TRBV28 with TRBJ1-2; tentatively, D is TRBD1 (5 bases). This CDR3 is built from 15 residues. Deletions cut 10 bases from V and 7 bases from J, with 25 bases between. Germline CDR1 is MDHEN and CDR2 is SYDVKM. CDR3 coding DNA: TGTGCCACCTATGGGGGGAAACCACTTGGGGGTGGCTACACCTTC. It specifies CATYGGKPLGGGYTF.

The table lists this clone with a count of one. The rearrangement links TRBV6-5 to TRBJ2-1, with a weak D call TRBD1 (5 bases). This CDR3 comprises 12 residues. The V gene lost 8 bases and the J gene lost 9 bases, with 14 bases spanning the gap. CDR1 and CDR2 (germline): MNHEY, SVGAGI. The CDR3 bases are TGTGCCAGCTCAAAAAGGGGTCTTGAGCAGTTCTTC. The encoded protein is CASSKRGLEQFF.

Note on this clone: One end of the junction varies from germline; a read error may be responsible. The rearrangement links TRBV30 to TRBJ2-5, with no clear D. CDR3 length: 12 amino acids. Germline V gene lookup returns CDR1 GTSNPN and CDR2 SVGIG (reference sequence). The CDR3 protein is CAYQAGKETQYF. Written as DNA, the CDR3 is TGCGCTTACCAGGCCGGCAAAGAGACCCAGTACTTC.

Only one count was recorded for this clone. The chain employs TRBV7-8 and TRBJ1-4, with D unresolved. Per the germline V gene, CDR1 is SGHVS and CDR2 is FQNEAQ. With 1 base removed from V and 3 bases from J, the gap between germline ends came to 3 bases. The CDR3 is 13 amino acids. The CDR3 DNA follows: TGTGCCAGCAGCTTAGGCGCTAATGAAAAACTGTTTTTT. This translates into CASSLGANEKLFF.

The V call is TRBV7-2, the J call TRBJ1-5, with a possible D match to TRBD1 (6 bases). V was shortened by 5 bases and J by 0 bases, with 14 bases between the two germline ends. The length of the CDR3 is 16 residues. The germline V gene encodes CDR1 SGHTA and CDR2 FQGNSA. The CDR3 region has the DNA TGTGCCAGCAGCCCCGGGACAAAGAATAGCAATCAGCCCCAGCATTTT. It codes for CASSPGTKNSNQPQHF.

The chain joins TRBV7-8 to TRBJ1-4; D possibly corresponds to TRBD1 (6 bases). Trimming took off 2 bases at V and 4 bases at J, with 8 bases between the two ends. CDR1 is SGHVS and CDR2 is FQNEAQ in the germline V gene. The CDR3 totals 14 residues. CDR3 region: CASSLRGGNEKLFF. CDR3 coding DNA: TGTGCCAGCAGCTTAAGGGGGGGTAATGAAAAACTGTTTTTT.

The sample holds one count of this clone. V gene TRBV30 combines with J gene TRBJ2-1; weak D call: TRBD2 (6 bases). This CDR3 contains 15 residues. With 2 bases removed from V and 8 bases from J, the gap between germline ends came to 19 bases. Looked up from germline, CDR1 is GTSNPN and CDR2 is SVGIG (reference sequence). This CDR3 reads CAWSLTIGGFDEQFF. DNA for the CDR3: TGTGCCTGGAGTCTTACGATTGGGGGGTTCGATGAGCAGTTCTTC.

V is TRBV10-3 and J is TRBJ1-1, with a weak D call TRBD1 (6 bases). Germline values: CDR1 ENHRY, CDR2 SYGVKD. The CDR3 is 13 residues long. Trimming took off 3 bases at V and 6 bases at J, with 11 bases between the two ends. The CDR3 loop is CAISEQGRPEAFF. DNA for the CDR3: TGTGCCATCAGTGAACAGGGAAGGCCTGAAGCTTTCTTT.

The chain employs TRBV5-1 and TRBJ1-1, with TRBD1 as a possible D gene (5 bases). Germline CDR1 and CDR2: SGHRS and YFSETQ. CDR3 length equals 14 residues. Trimming cost V 3 bases and J 5 bases, with 14 bases left between them. In DNA form, the CDR3 reads TGCGCCAGCAGCTCCGGAGCGGGGGGGACTGAAGCTTTCTTT. Translated, it gives CASSSGAGGTEAFF.

V and J are TRBV11-2 and TRBJ2-7; 7 bases align to TRBD1. Germline V gene lookup returns CDR1 SGHAT and CDR2 FQNNGV. The CDR3 loop spans 15 amino acids. Trimming cost V 4 bases and J 4 bases; bases outside gene matches: 10. The CDR3 reads CASSSIRGQKYEQYF. The CDR3 DNA reads TGTGCCAGCAGCTCGATCCGGGGACAGAAGTACGAGCAGTACTTC.

The chain carries TRBV7-6 and TRBJ2-1; 13 bases align to TRBD2. J gave up 10 bases and V 3 bases, and 9 bases lay outside the gene matches. CDR1 and CDR2 from the germline V gene are SGHVS and FNYEAQ. The CDR3 runs to 16 residues. CDR3 coding DNA: TGTGCCAGCAGCTTCCAGACTAGCGGGGGGCCGGGGGAGCAGTTCTTC. Its protein product is CASSFQTSGGPGEQFF. Full variable domain (remainder filled in from reference TRBV7-6 and TRBJ2-1): GAGVSQSPRYKVTKRGQDVALRCDPISGHVSLYWYRQALGQGPEFLTYFNYEAQQDKSGLPNDRFSAERPEGSISTLTIQRTEQRDSAMYRCASSFQTSGGPGEQFFGPGTRLTVL.

In DNA form, the CDR3 reads TGTGCCAGCAGCCCCATCTCCGGGACTAGCGGGGCCCAGCAGTTCTTC. This translates into CASSPISGTSGAQQFF. The chain combines TRBV9 with TRBJ2-1; 13 bases line up with TRBD2. CDR1 SGDLS and CDR2 YYNGEE come from the germline V gene. This CDR3 contains 16 residues. Unmatched junction bases numbered 12, after V lost 4 bases and J lost 11 bases.

This chain links TRBV28 with TRBJ1-5; tentative D call: TRBD1 (6 bases). Trimming left V 8 bases short and J 1 base short, with 6 bases between. The germline gives CDR1 MDHEN, CDR2 SYDVKM. CDR3 size: 12 residues. CDR3 loop: CASQGSNQPQHF. CDR3 sequence (DNA): TGTGCCAGCCAGGGGAGCAATCAGCCCCAGCATTTT.

This clone was seen a few times. The rearrangement joins TRBV6-6 to TRBJ2-2, with D unclear. V was pared by 1 base and J by 3 bases, with 6 bases between. CDR1 is MNHNY, CDR2 SVGAGI, per germline (reference sequence). The CDR3 runs to 14 residues. The CDR3 nucleotides are TGTGCCAGCAGTTACTTTACAGACACCGGGGAGCTGTTTTTT. Protein sequence: CASSYFTDTGELFF.

The DNA for the CDR3 is TGTGCCAGCAGTTACAACAGGGGTAACGAGCAGTACTTC. This gives the protein CASSYNRGNEQYF. This chain connects TRBV6-6 to TRBJ2-7; 7 bases agree with TRBD1. CDR3 length: 13 amino acids. V lost 2 bases, J lost 5 bases, and 3 bases stayed unmatched. Germline loops: CDR1 MNHNY, CDR2 SVGAGI (reference sequence).

The chain employs TRBV6-4 and TRBJ2-1; maybe TRBD1 (5 bases). Germline V lookup: CDR1 MRHNA, CDR2 SNTAGT. V was clipped by 2 bases and J by 7 bases, with 15 bases between them. This CDR3 has 15 residues. This CDR3 reads CASSDPIPQENEQFF. CDR3 in DNA: TGTGCCAGCAGTGACCCTATCCCACAGGAGAATGAGCAGTTCTTC.

This chain connects TRBV11-2 to TRBJ2-3, with TRBD2 matching 7 bases. Germline-derived CDR1 and CDR2 are SGHAT and FQNNGV. V lost 8 bases and J lost 4; bases outside the gene matches: 9. This CDR3 has 14 amino acids. Here the CDR3 reads CASGWTSTSDTQYF. The DNA of the CDR3 is TGTGCCAGCGGATGGACTAGTACCTCAGATACGCAGTATTTT.

The genes are TRBV30 and TRBJ1-3, with D perhaps matching TRBD1 (6 bases). Germline loops: CDR1 GTSNPN, CDR2 SVGIG (reference sequence). This CDR3 is built from 13 residues. V lost 5 bases to trimming and J lost 7 bases, with 15 bases between them. The CDR3 sequence is CAWASQGLNTIYF. In DNA form, the CDR3 reads TGTGCCTGGGCATCACAGGGTTTGAACACCATATATTTT.

This clone appeared a single time. The chain carries TRBV4-3 and TRBJ2-3; 11 nucleotides align to TRBD2. This CDR3 comprises 20 residues. From germline, CDR1 is LGHNA and CDR2 YSLEER. The trim removed 1 base at V and 3 bases at J, leaving 15 bases unmatched. The chain's CDR3 is CASSQVFLGSGGALTDTQYF. In nucleotides, the CDR3 is TGCGCCAGCAGCCAAGTTTTTTTGGGTAGCGGGGGGGCGTTGACAGATACGCAGTATTTT.

This clone showed up just once. V is TRBV19 and J is TRBJ2-7, with 7 positions matching TRBD1. Losses at the gene ends were 9 bases for V and 7 bases for J; bases not matched to a gene: 12. This CDR3 comprises 13 residues. Per the germline V gene, CDR1 is LNHDA and CDR2 is SQIVND (reference sequence). This CDR3 is CASTDRPWGEQYF. The DNA for the CDR3 is TGTGCCAGCACGGACAGGCCGTGGGGGGAGCAGTACTTC.